Below, 20 T cell receptor beta chains from the same sample are listed, as sequenced in a study of siplizumab effects on memory and regulatory T cells. Libraries were prepared by immunoSEQ multiplex PCR; TCRdb keeps only in-frame clonotypes and omits some of them. The sample lists about 100,000 clones, 93% seen once, with approximately 0.6% in the top ten. Sample: Tregs sorted from blood. These receptors all stem from a human donor in good health.

The CDR3 region is CASSLDPGGLSPLHF. The CDR3 bases are TGTGCCAGCAGCTTAGATCCAGGGGGTTTGTCACCCCTCCACTTT. The V gene is TRBV7-8, the J gene TRBJ1-6, with 7 bases fitting TRBD1. The V and J ends lost 1 base and 10 bases, in that order; junction bases with no gene match: 7. The CDR3 totals 15 residues. Germline CDR1 and CDR2: SGHVS and FQNEAQ.

This chain links TRBV2 with TRBJ1-2, with 11 bases identical to TRBD1. Trimming cost V 7 bases and J 6 bases; bases outside gene matches: 10. The CDR3 runs to 15 residues. The germline CDR1 and CDR2 sequences are SNHLY and FYNNEI. The CDR3 DNA sequence: TGTGCCAGCATTCCCAGGACAGGGGGCGCGAATGGCTACACCTTC. This sequence encodes CASIPRTGGANGYTF.

This rearrangement joins TRBV5-8 to TRBJ1-1; no clear D. Trimming pared 4 bases from V and 2 bases from J, leaving 18 bases between. Germline assignment: CDR1 SGHTS and CDR2 YDEGEE. The CDR3 contains 16 residues. CDR3 nucleotide sequence: TGTGCCAGCAGCCACCTTTGGGCGGCCGGCAACACTGAAGCTTTCTTT. This translates into CASSHLWAAGNTEAFF.

The chain combines TRBV5-4 with TRBJ2-7; tentative D call: TRBD2 (7 bases). The V gene's germline CDR1 is SGHNT and CDR2 YYREEE (reference sequence). The CDR3 contains 17 residues. The V end lost 4 bases, the J end lost 5 bases, and 25 bases lay between the germline ends. This chain's CDR3 is CASSPKMGGTSGDEQYF. For the CDR3, the DNA is TGTGCCAGCAGCCCCAAGATGGGGGGGACCTCAGGGGACGAGCAGTACTTC.

This clone was seen just once. The rearrangement uses TRBV9 and TRBJ2-7, with D perhaps matching TRBD1 (5 bases). The CDR3 extends over 13 amino acids. Germline V CDR1 and CDR2: SGDLS, YYNGEE. V dropped 0 bases and J dropped 6 bases, with 10 bases sitting between them. The CDR3 DNA is TGTGCCAGCAGCGTAGTGGGGCGGTCCGAGCAGTACTTC. It encodes CASSVVGRSEQYF.

The V call is TRBV30, the J call TRBJ2-1; D gene unclear. V lost 0 bases and J lost 4, with 4 bases in between. In germline, CDR1 is GTSNPN, CDR2 SVGIG (reference sequence). The CDR3 runs 12 residues. The CDR3 is CAWSVRYNEQFF. CDR3 bases: TGTGCCTGGAGTGTTCGGTACAATGAGCAGTTCTTC.

The rearrangement uses TRBV19 and TRBJ2-3; 10 nucleotides match TRBD2. Trimming at V came to 4 bases and at J to 1 base, leaving 2 bases not matched to a gene. The germline V gene encodes CDR1 LNHDA and CDR2 SQIVND (reference sequence). This CDR3 has 15 residues. The CDR3: CASSKGTSGTDTQYF. As DNA, the CDR3 is TGTGCCAGTAGTAAGGGGACTAGCGGCACAGATACGCAGTATTTT.

J is TRBJ2-1 and V is TRBV7-9; 14 bases agree with TRBD2. V lost 5 bases and J lost 7; bases outside the gene matches: 7. The V gene's germline CDR1 is SEHNR and CDR2 FQNEAQ (reference sequence). This CDR3 is 16 amino acids long. CDR3 nucleotide sequence: TGTGCCAGCAGCCCACGACTAGCGGGAGGGAGGAATGAGCAGTTCTTC. Translating it yields CASSPRLAGGRNEQFF.

The rearrangement links TRBV5-1 to TRBJ2-3; D unresolved. Trimming shortened V by 1 base and J by 0 bases, and 9 bases separated the two germline ends. This CDR3 has 15 residues. Germline CDR1 reads SGHRS; CDR2 reads YFSETQ. The CDR3 DNA is TGCGCCAGCAGCTTGAGTCAGCCAAGCACAGATACGCAGTATTTT. Its protein is CASSLSQPSTDTQYF.

The chain links TRBV18 to TRBJ1-2, with D possibly being TRBD1 (5 bases). With 2 bases removed from V and 4 bases from J, the gap between germline ends came to 17 bases. Germline loops: CDR1 KGHSH, CDR2 LQKENI. This CDR3 region has 16 residues. The CDR3 loop is CASSPSDSASSYGYTF. The CDR3 DNA is TGTGCCAGCTCACCATCCGACAGTGCCTCTAGCTATGGCTACACCTTC.

Written as DNA, the CDR3 is TGCAGCGTTGAAGTCCGGGCCGGGCCTGGCAGACCTGAAGCTTTCTTT. Amino acid sequence: CSVEVRAGPGRPEAFF. The chain uses TRBV29-1 and TRBJ1-1; the D is unclear. Germline CDR1 reads SQVTM; CDR2 reads ANQGSEA. The CDR3 has 16 residues. Trimming removed 1 base at V and 6 bases at J, with 21 bases between.

The table lists this clone with a count of one. The rearrangement joins TRBV21-1 to TRBJ1-1. TRBV21-1 constitutes a pseudogene. The length of the CDR3 is 13 residues. The CDR3 spells CASSKEAGTEAFF. The CDR3 DNA is TGTGCCAGCAGCAAAGAAGCGGGAACTGAAGCTTTCTTT.

As for this clone: One end of the junction is discordant with germline, which a read error may explain. The V and J genes are TRBV7-7 and TRBJ1-5; perhaps TRBD1 as D (5 bases). Per the germline V gene, CDR1 is SSHAT and CDR2 is FNYEAQ (reference sequence). CDR3 length equals 13 residues. CDR3 residues: CASSPGFHQPQHF. The DNA of the CDR3 is TGTGCTAGCAGCCCAGGGTTCCATCAGCCCCAGCATTTT.

The DNA of the CDR3 is TGTGCCAGCAGCGTAGGCAGGGAGAACACTGAAGCTTTCTTT. This gives the protein CASSVGRENTEAFF. This chain links TRBV9 with TRBJ1-1, with D maybe TRBD1 (5 bases). Trimming shortened V by 0 bases and J by 1 base, and 7 bases separated the two germline ends. Germline loops: CDR1 SGDLS, CDR2 YYNGEE. This CDR3 is built from 14 residues. Filled out from reference TRBV9 and TRBJ1-1, the complete variable domain reads DSGVTQTPKHLITATGQRVTLRCSPRSGDLSVYWYQQSLDQGLQFLIQYYNGEERAKGNILERFSAQQFPDLHSELNLSSLELGDSALYFCASSVGRENTEAFFGQGTRLTVV.

This chain joins TRBV4-3 and TRBJ1-2, with D unresolved. In germline, CDR1 is LGHNA, CDR2 YSLEER. V lost 1 base and J lost 8, with 11 bases in between. This CDR3 has 13 amino acids. The CDR3 reads CASSQGRAGGYTF. CDR3 sequence (DNA): TGCGCCAGCAGCCAAGGAAGGGCGGGCGGCTACACCTTC.

This sequence joins TRBV6-5 and TRBJ2-7, with TRBD2 matching over 9 bases. Trimming took 7 bases from V and 0 from J; bases not matched to a gene: 4. The V gene's germline CDR1 is MNHEY and CDR2 SVGAGI. This CDR3 is built from 14 residues. CDR3 in DNA: TGTGCCAGCACCCGTAGCGGGAGCTCCTACGAGCAGTACTTC. As protein: CASTRSGSSYEQYF.

The chain employs TRBV19 and TRBJ2-7; TRBD2 matches 13 bases. V lost 3 bases to trimming and J lost 4 bases; unmatched junction nucleotides: 3. The CDR3 sequence is 15 residues long. From germline, CDR1 is LNHDA and CDR2 SQIVND (reference sequence). The CDR3 DNA is TGTGCCAGTAGTATCCAGACTAGCGGGGGGTACGAGCAGTACTTC. Residues: CASSIQTSGGYEQYF.

This sequence joins TRBV19 and TRBJ2-7; the D gene is possibly TRBD1 (5 bases). The germline V and J ends were trimmed by 6 bases and 0 bases, with 12 bases remaining between them. CDR3 length equals 14 residues. Germline V gene lookup returns CDR1 LNHDA and CDR2 SQIVND (reference sequence). This CDR3 reads CASRLRVGSYEQYF. CDR3 nucleotides: TGTGCCAGTAGGCTCAGGGTTGGCTCCTACGAGCAGTACTTC.

V usage is TRBV5-1 and J usage is TRBJ1-5; 8 bases map to TRBD1. CDR1 and CDR2 from the germline V gene are SGHRS and YFSETQ. The CDR3 covers 15 residues. V gave up 2 bases and J gave up 1 base; unmatched junction bases: 2. The CDR3 protein is CASSLQGVSNQPQHF. The CDR3 DNA reads TGCGCCAGCAGCTTACAGGGGGTAAGCAATCAGCCCCAGCATTTT.

A remark on this clone: At one boundary the junction diverges from the germline segment, which might be a read error. The V gene is TRBV2, the J gene TRBJ2-7, with 11 bases fitting TRBD2. The CDR3 has 14 residues. Germline CDR1 reads SNHLY; CDR2 reads FYNNEI. The CDR3 DNA reads TGTGCCAGCAATGAAGTGAGGACTAGCGGGCGTGAGTACTTC. This codes for CASNEVRTSGREYF.